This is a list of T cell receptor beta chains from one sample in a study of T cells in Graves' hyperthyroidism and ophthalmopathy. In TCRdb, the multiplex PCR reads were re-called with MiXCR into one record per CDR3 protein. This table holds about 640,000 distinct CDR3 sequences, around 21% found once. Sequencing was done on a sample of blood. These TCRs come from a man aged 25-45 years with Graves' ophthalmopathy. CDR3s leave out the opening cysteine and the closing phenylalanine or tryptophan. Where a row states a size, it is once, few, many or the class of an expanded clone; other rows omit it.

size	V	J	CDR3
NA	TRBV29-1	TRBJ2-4	SVVGTGSIQY
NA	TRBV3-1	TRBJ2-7	ASSAGTGLSYEQY
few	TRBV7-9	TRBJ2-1	ASSLSRGSRNEQF
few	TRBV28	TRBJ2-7	ASSFQPYEQY
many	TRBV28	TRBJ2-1	ASRDEGSSYNEQF
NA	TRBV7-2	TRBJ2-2	ASSLAWAGELF
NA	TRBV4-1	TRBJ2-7	ASSQAGWDIGEQY
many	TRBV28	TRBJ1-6	ASSSLLGGTYNSPLH
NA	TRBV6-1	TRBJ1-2	ASSELGKTVLGYT
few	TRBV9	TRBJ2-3	ASSVASPHTDTQY
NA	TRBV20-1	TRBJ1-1	SASWGQLNTEAF
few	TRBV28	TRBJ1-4	ASRPPNLLSDRVFSTDEKLF
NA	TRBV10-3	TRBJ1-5	AIRGTGGDQPQH
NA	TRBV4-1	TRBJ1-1	ASSLQSDLNTEAF
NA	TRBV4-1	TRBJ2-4	ASSQELSYNIQY
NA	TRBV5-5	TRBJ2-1	ASSPFLLAGHNEQF
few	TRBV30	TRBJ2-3	AWNPLGGPDTDTQY
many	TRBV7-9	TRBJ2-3	ASSLHQGAEGTQY
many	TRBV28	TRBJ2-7	ASSSSGTGGLAGHYEQY
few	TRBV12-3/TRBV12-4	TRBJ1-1	ASSLGARAEAF
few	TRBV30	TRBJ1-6	AGTPQHYNSPLH
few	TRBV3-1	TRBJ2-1	ASSQGQNEQF
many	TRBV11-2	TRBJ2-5	ASSFLAGEETQY
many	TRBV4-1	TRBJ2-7	ASSQGLAGRGEQY
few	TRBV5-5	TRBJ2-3	ASSFPGLATSGDTQY
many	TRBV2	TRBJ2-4	ASSPWAVPEGFQY
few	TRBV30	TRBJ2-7	AWSQRLPPEQY
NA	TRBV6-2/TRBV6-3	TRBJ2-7	ASSYDSGISNEQY
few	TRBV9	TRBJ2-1	ASSVVEVYNEQF
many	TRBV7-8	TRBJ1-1	ASSPRDRITEAF
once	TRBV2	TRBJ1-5	ASSVDGDQPQH
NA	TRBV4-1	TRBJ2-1	ASSQVPGTGSYNEQF
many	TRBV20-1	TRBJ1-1	SAAGSLDTEAF
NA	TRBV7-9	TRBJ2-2	ASSLDWTSGKNTGELF
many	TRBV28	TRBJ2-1	ASSSEKLAGSYNEQF